The present TCR beta chain was sequenced within a study of T-cell reconstitution after alpha-beta-depleted transplantation in children. Unique molecular identifiers featured in how the TCRbeta library was prepared. TCRdb independently ran MiXCR on the PCR reads; one entry per CDR3 protein. The sample has over 550,000 distinct CDR3 sequences; roughly a tenth are singletons. This clonotype occurred many times. The receptor's source is a human donor who donated a stem cell graft to a child with acute myeloid leukemia. The specimen was PBMCs from the stem cell graft donor, collected from the stem cell graft.

CDR3 nucleotide sequence: TGTGCCAGCAGTAACAGCAATCAGCCCCAGCATTTT. This encodes CASSNSNQPQHF. This rearrangement joins TRBV12-3 or TRBV12-4 to TRBJ1-5; D is unresolved. With 5 bases removed from V and 1 base from J, the gap between germline ends came to 3 bases. The CDR3 has 12 residues.